This T cell receptor (beta chain) was recovered during a study of T cells in Graves' hyperthyroidism and ophthalmopathy. For the study at large: Once the initial diagnosis was made, peripheral blood was obtained before any treatment. Study-wide points: Median prediction lead before ophthalmopathy onset was 6.5 to 7 months with the model. A model using 13 V-J features told ophthalmopathy apart from stable hyperthyroidism.

Germline assignment: CDR1 SGHRS and CDR2 YFSETQ. The CDR3 has 14 residues. V shed 3 bases, J shed 7 bases, and the junction held 4 bases outside the gene matches. The sample holds a few counts of this clonotype. Its cognate antigen is unknown. RNA transcripts gave rise to amplified TCR beta CDR3 regions. A first-round RT-PCR of the TCR CDR3 used the HTBI primer set. TCRdb independently ran MiXCR on the multiplex PCR reads; one entry per CDR3 protein. In the table there are about 610,000 distinct CDR3 sequences, roughly 15% of which are singletons. Sequencing was done on a sample of blood. The sequence was collected from a woman in her thirties or forties with Graves' ophthalmopathy. The chain has TRBV5-1 and TRBJ1-6; TRBD1 aligns across 7 bases. CDR3 DNA: TGCGCCAGCAGCTCGCCGGGACAGAATTCACCCCTCCACTTT. Translation: CASSSPGQNSPLHF. Together with reference TRBV5-1 and TRBJ1-6, the CDR3 gives the full variable domain: KAGVTQTPRYLIKTRGQQVTLSCSPISGHRSVSWYQQTPGQGLQFLFEYFSETQRNKGNFPGRFSGRQFSNSRSEMNVSTLELGDSALYLCASSSPGQNSPLHFGNGTRLTVT.